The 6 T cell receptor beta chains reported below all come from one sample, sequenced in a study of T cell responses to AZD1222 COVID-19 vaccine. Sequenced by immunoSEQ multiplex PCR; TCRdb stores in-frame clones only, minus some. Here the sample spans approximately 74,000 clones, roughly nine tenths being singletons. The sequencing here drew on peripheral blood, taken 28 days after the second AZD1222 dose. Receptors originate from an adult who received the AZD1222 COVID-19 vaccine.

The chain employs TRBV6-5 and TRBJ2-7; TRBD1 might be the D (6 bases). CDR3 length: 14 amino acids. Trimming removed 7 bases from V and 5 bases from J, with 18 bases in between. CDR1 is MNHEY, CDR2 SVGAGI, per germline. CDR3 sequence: CASTNPETGHEQYF. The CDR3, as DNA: TGTGCCAGCACCAACCCCGAGACAGGACACGAGCAGTACTTC.

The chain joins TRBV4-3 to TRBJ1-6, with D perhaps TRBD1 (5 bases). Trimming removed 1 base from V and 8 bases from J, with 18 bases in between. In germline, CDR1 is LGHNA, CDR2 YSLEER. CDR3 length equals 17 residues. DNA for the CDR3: TGCGCCAGCAGCCAAGTCATGCAGGCGGGGCGAGATTCACCCCTCCACTTT. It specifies CASSQVMQAGRDSPLHF.

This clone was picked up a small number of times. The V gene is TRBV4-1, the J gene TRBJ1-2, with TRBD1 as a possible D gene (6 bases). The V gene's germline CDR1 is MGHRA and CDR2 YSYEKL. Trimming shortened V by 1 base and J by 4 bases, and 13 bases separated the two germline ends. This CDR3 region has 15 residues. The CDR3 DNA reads TGCGCCAGCAGCCAAGCGCCGGGACAAGGCTATGGCTACACCTTC. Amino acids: CASSQAPGQGYGYTF.

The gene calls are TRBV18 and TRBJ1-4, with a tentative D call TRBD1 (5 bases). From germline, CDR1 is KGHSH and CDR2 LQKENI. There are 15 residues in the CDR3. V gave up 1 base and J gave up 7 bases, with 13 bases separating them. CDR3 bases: TGTGCCAGCTCACCACGGGGCTCAGACGTTGAAAAACTGTTTTTT. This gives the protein CASSPRGSDVEKLFF.

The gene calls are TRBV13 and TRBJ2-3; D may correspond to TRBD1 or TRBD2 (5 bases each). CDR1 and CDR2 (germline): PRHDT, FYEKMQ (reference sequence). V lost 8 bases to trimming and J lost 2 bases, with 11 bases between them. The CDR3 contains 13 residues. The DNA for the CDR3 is TGTGCCAGCGAAGTAGGGACCACAGATACGCAGTATTTT. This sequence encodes CASEVGTTDTQYF. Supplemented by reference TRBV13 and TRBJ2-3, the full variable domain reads AAGVIQSPRHLIKEKRETATLKCYPIPRHDTVYWYQQGPGQDPQFLISFYEKMQSDKGSIPDRFSAQQFSDYHSELNMSSLELGDSALYFCASEVGTTDTQYFGPGTRLTVL.

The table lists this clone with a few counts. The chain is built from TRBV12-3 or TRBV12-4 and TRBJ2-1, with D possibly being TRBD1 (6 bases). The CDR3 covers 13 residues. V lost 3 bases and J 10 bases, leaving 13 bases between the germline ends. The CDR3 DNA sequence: TGTGCCAGCAGTTTGTTAGGGGGATCCGAGCAGTTCTTC. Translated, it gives CASSLLGGSEQFF.